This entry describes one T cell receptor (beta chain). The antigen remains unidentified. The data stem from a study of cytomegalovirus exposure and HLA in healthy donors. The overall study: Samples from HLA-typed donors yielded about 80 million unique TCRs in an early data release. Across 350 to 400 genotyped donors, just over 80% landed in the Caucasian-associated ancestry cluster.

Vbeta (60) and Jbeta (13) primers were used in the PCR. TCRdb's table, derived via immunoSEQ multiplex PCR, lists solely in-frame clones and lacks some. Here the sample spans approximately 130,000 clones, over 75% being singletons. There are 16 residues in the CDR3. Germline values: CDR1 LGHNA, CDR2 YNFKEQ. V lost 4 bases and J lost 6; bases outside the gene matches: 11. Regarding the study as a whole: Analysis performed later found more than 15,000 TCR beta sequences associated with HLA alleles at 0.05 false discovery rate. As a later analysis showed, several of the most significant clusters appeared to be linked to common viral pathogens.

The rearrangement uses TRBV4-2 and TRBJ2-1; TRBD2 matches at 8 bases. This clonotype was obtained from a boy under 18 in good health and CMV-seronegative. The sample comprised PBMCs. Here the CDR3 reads CASSRDGSGGRNEQFF. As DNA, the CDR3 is TGTGCCAGCAGCCGAGATGGGAGCGGGGGACGCAATGAGCAGTTCTTC.